The 17 T cell receptor beta chains below all came from one sample that was sequenced in a study of OX40 agonist ivuxolimab in advanced cancers. The data were produced by immunoSEQ multiplex PCR, yet TCRdb's version contains in-frame clones alone and is incomplete. This sample yields about 35,000 clones, of which approximately 92% are seen a single time; about 33% belongs to the top ten. The source material was CD4+ or CD8+ T cells sorted from blood, sampled in a trial of the OX40 agonist ivuxolimab. Receptors were obtained from an adult with an advanced solid tumor such as melanoma, head and neck, liver or kidney cancer.

The rearrangement joins TRBV6-5 to TRBJ2-7; tentative D call: TRBD1 (6 bases). The length of the CDR3 is 13 residues. V was trimmed by 4 bases and J by 7 bases, leaving 14 bases between them. In germline, CDR1 is MNHEY, CDR2 SVGAGI. Written as DNA, the CDR3 is TGTGCCAGCAGTTCCACAGGGTTTCGGGAGCAGTACTTC. This translates into CASSSTGFREQYF.

The chain recombines TRBV19 with TRBJ2-7, with 10 bases aligning to TRBD2. V gave up 4 bases and J gave up 2 bases; unmatched junction bases: 5. The germline V gene encodes CDR1 LNHDA and CDR2 SQIVND (reference sequence). The CDR3 length is 15 residues. The CDR3 nucleotides are TGTGCCAGTAGTAACTGGACTAGCGGTACCTACGAGCAGTACTTC. Translation gives CASSNWTSGTYEQYF.

V is TRBV27 and J is TRBJ2-7; maybe TRBD2 (6 bases). Trimming stripped 1 base from V and 0 bases from J, with 16 bases between. The V gene's germline CDR1 is MNHEY and CDR2 SMNVEV (reference sequence). The CDR3 totals 17 residues. This CDR3 is CASSLYGRAGASYEQYF. The DNA for the CDR3 is TGTGCCAGCAGTTTATACGGACGAGCGGGTGCCTCCTACGAGCAGTACTTC.

CDR3 protein: CASNLRDSSYEQYF. The CDR3 DNA reads as TGTGCCAGCAACCTCCGGGACAGCTCCTACGAGCAGTACTTC. The rearrangement uses TRBV7-2 and TRBJ2-7; 7 bases agree with TRBD1. The CDR3 extends over 14 amino acids. The V gene's germline CDR1 is SGHTA and CDR2 FQGNSA. The J segment lost 0 bases and the V segment lost 7 bases, leaving 6 bases of the junction unmatched.

V is TRBV4-3 and J is TRBJ2-3, with 11 bases aligning to TRBD1. CDR3 length: 15 residues. V lost 1 base and J lost 4; bases outside the gene matches: 1. Germline-derived CDR1 and CDR2 are LGHNA and YSLEER. The CDR3 DNA reads TGCGCCAGCAGCCAAGGGACAGGGGGCGCAGATACGCAGTATTTT. Its protein product is CASSQGTGGADTQYF.

This clone has a handful of counts. The chain links TRBV5-5 to TRBJ1-1; no firm D call. V was shortened by 3 bases and J by 4 bases, with 7 bases between the two germline ends. Germline V gene lookup returns CDR1 SGHKS and CDR2 YYEKEE (reference sequence). The CDR3 consists of 12 residues. The CDR3: CASSSTLTEAFF. The CDR3 DNA reads as TGTGCCAGCAGCTCGACACTCACTGAAGCTTTCTTT.

This clone was detected once. J is TRBJ2-7 and V is TRBV4-1; 9 positions agree with TRBD2. The CDR3 has 17 amino acids. J was trimmed by 4 bases and V by 0 bases; bases with no gene match: 10. CDR1 is MGHRA and CDR2 is YSYEKL in the germline V gene. CDR3 nucleotide sequence: TGCGCCAGCAGCCAAGATATGAGTAGCGGGAGTGTGTACGAGCAGTACTTC. It is translated as CASSQDMSSGSVYEQYF.

The chain uses TRBV7-9 and TRBJ2-3; TRBD1 aligns across 7 bases. V gave up 3 bases and J gave up 5 bases; unmatched junction bases: 8. CDR1 and CDR2 (germline): SEHNR, FQNEAQ (reference sequence). The CDR3 covers 15 residues. The CDR3 DNA reads TGTGCCAGCAGCTTTCAGGGGGTGATAGGAGATACGCAGTATTTT. Its protein is CASSFQGVIGDTQYF.

The genes are TRBV4-3 and TRBJ2-6; the D call may be TRBD1 or TRBD2 (5 bases each). CDR3 length: 17 residues. The V and J ends lost 1 base and 0 bases respectively, with 10 bases between them. Germline-derived CDR1 and CDR2 are LGHNA and YSLEER. The CDR3 region has the DNA TGCGCCAGCAGCCAAGTTGGGGACCTCTCTGGGGCCAACGTCCTGACTTTC. Translated: CASSQVGDLSGANVLTF.

The chain carries TRBV7-9 and TRBJ2-7; 11 positions match TRBD2. This CDR3 comprises 14 residues. Germline-derived CDR1 and CDR2 are SEHNR and FQNEAQ (reference sequence). The junction had 3 bases not matched to a gene; V was cut back by 5 bases and J by 3 bases. CDR3 region: CASSHGTSGYEQYF. The CDR3 coding sequence is TGTGCCAGCAGCCATGGGACTAGCGGCTACGAGCAGTACTTC.

The chain recombines TRBV28 with TRBJ2-7, with TRBD2 as a possible D gene (6 bases). Germline values: CDR1 MDHEN, CDR2 SYDVKM. The CDR3 is 15 amino acids. The V gene lost 7 bases and the J gene lost 3 bases, with 19 bases spanning the gap. The CDR3 protein is CASIPTTGGNYEQYF. The DNA for the CDR3 is TGTGCCAGCATCCCCACCACAGGAGGGAACTACGAGCAGTACTTC.

The rearrangement uses TRBV19 and TRBJ2-1, with D tentatively TRBD2 (6 bases). Trimming left V 1 base short and J 5 bases short, with 12 bases between. The CDR3 has 15 residues. CDR1 LNHDA and CDR2 SQIVND come from the germline V gene (reference sequence). The CDR3 sequence is CASSIVAAADNEQFF. The CDR3 bases are TGTGCCAGTAGTATAGTAGCGGCAGCAGACAATGAGCAGTTCTTC.

The genes are TRBV19 and TRBJ1-1, with 9 bases fitting TRBD1. CDR1 and CDR2 (germline): LNHDA, SQIVND (reference sequence). The CDR3 totals 19 residues. With 3 bases clipped from V and 1 base from J, the junction kept 15 bases outside the gene matches. CDR3 sequence: CASSIRRGDRAYPNTEAFF. DNA of the CDR3: TGTGCCAGTAGTATTCGGCGAGGGGACAGGGCGTATCCGAACACTGAAGCTTTCTTT. The full variable domain, rest sourced from reference TRBV19 and TRBJ1-1, is DGGITQSPKYLFRKEGQNVTLSCEQNLNHDAMYWYRQDPGQGLRLIYYSQIVNDFQKGDIAEGYSVSREKKESFPLTVTSAQKNPTAFYLCASSIRRGDRAYPNTEAFFGQGTRLTVV.

The rearrangement joins TRBV15 to TRBJ2-5; 15 bases align to TRBD2. Germline V CDR1 and CDR2: LNHNV, YYDKDF (reference sequence). This CDR3 is 20 amino acids long. V lost 8 bases, J lost 2 bases, and 18 bases stayed unmatched. CDR3 residues: CATLGLAGGRRDRTQETQYF. CDR3 nucleotides: TGTGCCACCCTGGGACTAGCGGGAGGTCGAAGAGACCGTACGCAAGAGACCCAGTACTTC.

This clone was detected once. The chain recombines TRBV5-1 with TRBJ2-1; TRBD2 aligns across 9 bases. The V and J ends lost 3 bases and 5 bases, in that order; junction bases with no gene match: 6. Germline V gene sequence: CDR1 SGHRS, CDR2 YFSETQ. The CDR3 runs to 15 residues. The CDR3 loop is CASSYLAGWDNEQFF. In nucleotides, the CDR3 is TGCGCCAGCAGCTACCTAGCGGGATGGGACAATGAGCAGTTCTTC.

The chain couples TRBV30 to TRBJ2-7; perhaps TRBD2 as D (5 bases). The V and J ends lost 1 base and 2 bases respectively, with 9 bases between them. From germline, CDR1 is GTSNPN and CDR2 SVGIG (reference sequence). The CDR3 sequence is 13 residues long. The CDR3 sequence: CAWSDRRPYEQYF. Here the CDR3 DNA reads TGTGCCTGGAGTGACCGGAGGCCCTACGAGCAGTACTTC.

The V call is TRBV5-1, the J call TRBJ2-5, with a tentative D call TRBD1 (6 bases). Deletions cut 0 bases from V and 0 bases from J, with 15 bases between. CDR1 SGHRS and CDR2 YFSETQ come from the germline V gene. The CDR3 is made up of 17 amino acids. The CDR3 region is CASSLAEVGTYQETQYF. The CDR3 nucleotides are TGCGCCAGCAGCTTGGCAGAGGTAGGGACATACCAAGAGACCCAGTACTTC.